These 23 T cell receptor beta chains share one sample of origin, sequenced in a study of HIV-infected children after antiretroviral therapy interruption. Unique molecular identifiers were included in an RNA-based 3' RACE TCR library. TCRdb used MiXCR to reprocess the 3' RACE reads, holding one entry per CDR3 protein. Counted here are 15,000 to 17,000 distinct CDR3 sequences, 3% to 3.5% occurring once; the ten biggest clones make up around 5%. Documented treatment: PENTA 11 planned treatment interruption arm or continuous ART arm. Material: CD45RA+ CD4+ T cells from PBMCs, obtained from a donor given antiretroviral therapy, either interrupted or continuous. Subset here: naive CD4+ CD45RA+ CD45RO- T cells. All receptors derive from a child aged 2-17 years with HIV.

This clonotype has ten or more counts. The V call is TRBV25-1, the J call TRBJ2-1; D remains ambiguous. Deletions cut 3 bases from V and 9 bases from J, with 9 bases between. Germline loops: CDR1 MGHDK, CDR2 SYGVNS. CDR3 length: 12 amino acids. The CDR3 nucleotides are TGTGCCAGCAGTGAGCCCGGATCTGAGCAGTTCTTC. Protein sequence: CASSEPGSEQFF. Complete variable domain (other parts from reference TRBV25-1 and TRBJ2-1): EADIYQTPRYLVIGTGKKITLECSQTMGHDKMYWYQQDPGMELHLIHYSYGVNSTEKGDLSSESTVSRIRTEHFPLTLESARPSHTSQYLCASSEPGSEQFFGPGTRLTVL.

This clonotype occurred many times. The V gene is TRBV7-9, the J gene TRBJ1-6; D is undetermined. The CDR3 runs to 15 residues. The V end lost 1 base, the J end lost 5 bases, and 9 bases lay between the germline ends. Germline assignment: CDR1 SEHNR and CDR2 FQNEAQ (reference sequence). The CDR3 spells CASSLVGADNSPLHF. CDR3 DNA: TGTGCCAGCAGCTTAGTCGGAGCCGATAATTCACCCCTCCACTTT. The full variable domain, completed using reference TRBV7-9 and TRBJ1-6, is DTGVSQNPRHKITKRGQNVTFRCDPISEHNRLYWYRQTLGQGPEFLTYFQNEAQLEKSRLLSDRFSAERPKGSFSTLEIQRTEQGDSAMYLCASSLVGADNSPLHFGNGTRLTVT.

This clonotype appeared many times. The CDR3 sequence is CATHPGGGFNYGYTF. Here the CDR3 DNA reads TGTGCCACCCACCCGGGTGGTGGTTTTAACTATGGCTACACCTTC. The genes are TRBV12-3 or TRBV12-4 and TRBJ1-2; D ambiguous. This CDR3 has 15 amino acids. The V end lost 10 bases, the J end lost 1 base, and 19 bases lay between the germline ends.

This clonotype was observed many times. The chain employs TRBV6-1 and TRBJ1-4, with TRBD1 matching over 8 bases. Germline loops: CDR1 MNHNS, CDR2 SASEGT. After removal of 8 bases from V and 6 bases from J, the junction contained 8 bases not matched to a gene. The length of the CDR3 is 14 residues. CDR3: CASSRGRKDEKLFF. DNA of the CDR3: TGTGCCAGCTCCAGGGGGCGGAAGGATGAAAAACTGTTTTTT.

This clonotype was recorded many times. The chain links TRBV28 to TRBJ1-6, with D possibly matching TRBD1 (5 bases). Trimming removed 5 bases from V and 4 bases from J, with 18 bases in between. CDR1 MDHEN and CDR2 SYDVKM come from the germline V gene. The CDR3 is 17 amino acids. CDR3: CASSPGPQKDYNSPLHF. The CDR3 coding sequence is TGTGCCAGCAGTCCGGGACCCCAGAAGGATTATAATTCACCCCTCCACTTT.

This clonotype was counted at least ten times. The rearrangement uses TRBV12-3 or TRBV12-4 and TRBJ1-2; the D is unclear. This CDR3 is built from 12 residues. V was clipped by 1 base and J by 5 bases, with 5 bases between them. CDR3 residues: CASSLGVYGYTF. The CDR3 bases are TGTGCCAGCAGTTTAGGGGTTTATGGCTACACCTTC.

The chain carries TRBV12-3 or TRBV12-4 and TRBJ2-6; D gene uncertain. Trimming removed 1 base at V and 0 bases at J, with 13 bases between. The CDR3 is 18 residues long. In nucleotides, the CDR3 is TGTGCCAGCAGTTTAGACTCTTGGCGGTACTCTGGGGCCAACGTCCTGACTTTC. Encoded protein: CASSLDSWRYSGANVLTF.

The genes are TRBV5-1 and TRBJ2-7; D may be TRBD1 (6 bases). CDR1 SGHRS and CDR2 YFSETQ come from the germline V gene. Trimming pared 4 bases from V and 6 bases from J, leaving 11 bases between. This CDR3 comprises 12 residues. The CDR3 region is CASSLDRSEQYF. The DNA for the CDR3 is TGCGCCAGCAGCCTCGACAGGTCCGAGCAGTACTTC.

This clonotype was observed many times. This chain uses TRBV5-1 with TRBJ2-1; 9 bases map to TRBD2. The CDR3 contains 17 residues. Germline assignment: CDR1 SGHRS and CDR2 YFSETQ. V trimming: 4 bases; J trimming: 7 bases; junction bases outside the gene matches: 15. The CDR3 spells CASSVGGSGGPGNEQFF. The CDR3 DNA follows: TGCGCCAGCAGCGTTGGCGGAAGCGGGGGGCCGGGGAATGAGCAGTTCTTC. The whole variable domain, filled in from reference TRBV5-1 and TRBJ2-1, reads KAGVTQTPRYLIKTRGQQVTLSCSPISGHRSVSWYQQTPGQGLQFLFEYFSETQRNKGNFPGRFSGRQFSNSRSEMNVSTLELGDSALYLCASSVGGSGGPGNEQFFGPGTRLTVL.

This clonotype was counted ten times or more. The chain is built from TRBV28 and TRBJ2-7; 8 bases are a match to TRBD1. Germline lookup yields CDR1 MDHEN and CDR2 SYDVKM. The length of the CDR3 is 14 residues. Trimming cost V 3 bases and J 4 bases; bases outside gene matches: 5. CDR3 residues: CASSFFDRGYEQYF. CDR3 coding DNA: TGTGCCAGCAGTTTCTTCGACAGGGGATACGAGCAGTACTTC.

This clonotype was picked up many times. The genes are TRBV4-1 and TRBJ2-4; D gene unclear. Trimming pared 0 bases from V and 9 bases from J, leaving 15 bases between. CDR1 and CDR2 from the germline V gene are MGHRA and YSYEKL. The CDR3 has 15 amino acids. The CDR3 reads CASSQERARKGIQYF. The CDR3 DNA sequence: TGCGCCAGCAGCCAAGAAAGGGCTCGGAAGGGCATTCAGTACTTC.

This clonotype was seen repeatedly, ten times or more. The chain couples TRBV20-1 to TRBJ2-3; either TRBD1 or TRBD2 may supply D (5 bases each). The V end lost 3 bases, the J end lost 8 bases, and 15 bases lay between the germline ends. The CDR3 length is 13 residues. CDR1 DFQATT and CDR2 SNEGSKA come from the germline V gene (reference sequence). The CDR3 nucleotides are TGCAGTGCTAGTAGGGACCCTGCCGGTACGCAGTATTTT. Its protein is CSASRDPAGTQYF.

This clonotype ranks as medium-sized. V is TRBV6-5 and J is TRBJ1-2, with D perhaps TRBD1 (5 bases). V lost 10 bases, J lost 8 bases, and 14 bases lay in between. Germline V CDR1 and CDR2: MNHEY, SVGAGI. The CDR3 is 11 amino acids. As DNA, the CDR3 is TGTGCCACCACCGGGGGGTACGGCTACACCTTC. Protein: CATTGGYGYTF.

This clonotype was seen repeatedly, ten times or more. The rearrangement joins TRBV3-1 to TRBJ1-6; D is unclear. Germline CDR1 is LGHDT and CDR2 is YNNKEL (reference sequence). The germline V and J ends were trimmed by 0 bases and 7 bases, with 13 bases remaining between them. CDR3 length: 16 residues. CDR3 amino acids: CASSQDSQVKNSPLHF. In DNA, the CDR3 is TGTGCCAGCAGCCAAGATTCGCAGGTTAAGAATTCACCCCTCCACTTT.

Ten or more counts support this clonotype. The chain recombines TRBV24-1 with TRBJ2-1, with 9 bases lining up with TRBD1. The V gene end was trimmed by 3 bases and the J gene end by 6 bases; junction bases not matched to a gene: 5. This CDR3 region has 15 residues. Germline V gene lookup returns CDR1 KGHDR and CDR2 SFDVKD. The CDR3: CATSDGTGMVNEQFF. The CDR3 nucleotides are TGTGCCACCAGTGATGGGACAGGGATGGTCAATGAGCAGTTCTTC.

The genes are TRBV20-1 and TRBJ1-1; unclear D gene. V dropped 3 bases and J dropped 1 base, with 6 bases sitting between them. The CDR3 contains 12 residues. In germline, CDR1 is DFQATT, CDR2 SNEGSKA (reference sequence). Here the CDR3 DNA reads TGCAGTGCTAGGGATCCGAACACTGAAGCTTTCTTT. This sequence encodes CSARDPNTEAFF.

This clonotype has a count of ten or more. The rearrangement uses TRBV6-4 and TRBJ1-1; D is undetermined. Germline CDR1 reads MRHNA; CDR2 reads SNTAGT. Trimming cost V 0 bases and J 14 bases, with 7 bases left between them. The CDR3 has 10 amino acids. The CDR3 loop is CASSDSEVFF. In DNA form, the CDR3 reads TGTGCCAGCAGTGACTCAGAAGTCTTCTTT.

This clonotype was observed at least ten times. V is TRBV28 and J is TRBJ2-7; TRBD2 matches 7 bases. The CDR3 runs to 13 residues. Germline CDR1 MDHEN, CDR2 SYDVKM. Trimming removed 11 bases from V and 0 bases from J; junction bases left unmatched: 7. As DNA, the CDR3 is TGTGCCTCCTACGGGGGGACCTCCTACGAGCAGTACTTC. Its translation is CASYGGTSYEQYF.

This clonotype was counted many times. The chain uses TRBV19 and TRBJ2-7; 7 bases line up with TRBD1. Looked up from germline, CDR1 is LNHDA and CDR2 is SQIVND (reference sequence). CDR3 length: 12 amino acids. The junction had 6 bases not matched to a gene; V was cut back by 3 bases and J by 10 bases. CDR3 DNA: TGTGCCAGTAGTATTGACCGGGACAGACAGTACTTC. Protein: CASSIDRDRQYF. Full variable domain (rest looked up from reference TRBV19 and TRBJ2-7): DGGITQSPKYLFRKEGQNVTLSCEQNLNHDAMYWYRQDPGQGLRLIYYSQIVNDFQKGDIAEGYSVSREKKESFPLTVTSAQKNPTAFYLCASSIDRDRQYFGPGTRLTVT.

By frequency in the sample, this clonotype is medium-sized. CDR3 coding DNA: TGTGCCAGCAGCCAAGTATGGAGACTAGCTAGGCCGCCCTCCTACGAGCAGTACTTC. Its translation is CASSQVWRLARPPSYEQYF. This chain joins TRBV28 and TRBJ2-7, with 7 bases identical to TRBD2. Germline loops: CDR1 MDHEN, CDR2 SYDVKM. Losses at the gene ends were 6 bases for V and 0 bases for J; bases not matched to a gene: 20. The CDR3 is made up of 19 amino acids.

At least ten counts were recorded for this clonotype. The genes are TRBV12-3 or TRBV12-4 and TRBJ2-5; weak D call: TRBD1 (6 bases). Trimming removed 4 bases from V and 7 bases from J, with 10 bases in between. This CDR3 has 12 residues. The CDR3 sequence is CASSSVRGTQYF. The CDR3, as DNA: TGTGCCAGCAGTTCCGTCAGGGGGACCCAGTACTTC.

This clonotype was counted at least ten times. The CDR3 DNA follows: TGTGCCAGCAGCCCTCCCCTAGACTACAATGAGCAGTTCTTC. Encoded protein: CASSPPLDYNEQFF. The chain recombines TRBV12-3 or TRBV12-4 with TRBJ2-1; D gene ambiguous. V was shortened by 6 bases and J by 3 bases, with 12 bases between the two germline ends. The CDR3 spans 14 residues.

This clonotype has ten or more counts. V gene TRBV29-1 combines with J gene TRBJ2-7; unclear D gene. The V and J ends lost 6 bases and 1 base respectively, with 10 bases between them. The CDR3 covers 12 residues. From germline, CDR1 is SQVTM and CDR2 ANQGSEA. The CDR3, as DNA: TGCAGCGTGGGCCGGGTATCCTACGAGCAGTACTTC. Its translation: CSVGRVSYEQYF.